This T cell receptor (beta chain) was sequenced in a study of tumor-infiltrating lymphocytes in primary liver carcinoma. It was unsorted whole blood that yielded blood RNA, and germline DNA was also extracted. This clonotype appeared many times. Constant-region priming of 500 to 550 ng total RNA yielded TCR beta cDNA. Three-round nested multiplex PCR performed with slightly modified ARM-PCR produced the TCR beta libraries. TRBV1-TRBV30 forward primers paired with a C-beta reverse primer drove the first two PCR rounds, approximately 11 cycles each. Each CDR3 protein is one row after TCRdb ran MiXCR on the multiplex PCR reads. The sample contains approximately 330,000 distinct CDR3 sequences, less than 75% of which appear only once. The length of the CDR3 is 17 residues. Trimming took 2 bases from V and 0 from J, leaving 15 bases between them. Germline-derived CDR1 and CDR2 are LGHNA and YSLEER.

V and J are TRBV4-3 and TRBJ2-3; D possibly uses TRBD1 or TRBD2 (5 bases each). The sequence derives from a middle-aged man with primary liver carcinoma and hepatitis B virus infection. The sequenced sample consisted of peripheral blood. The CDR3 sequence is CASSQQTGGSSTDTQYF. CDR3 bases: TGCGCCAGCAGCCAACAGACTGGGGGTTCTAGCACAGATACGCAGTATTTT.